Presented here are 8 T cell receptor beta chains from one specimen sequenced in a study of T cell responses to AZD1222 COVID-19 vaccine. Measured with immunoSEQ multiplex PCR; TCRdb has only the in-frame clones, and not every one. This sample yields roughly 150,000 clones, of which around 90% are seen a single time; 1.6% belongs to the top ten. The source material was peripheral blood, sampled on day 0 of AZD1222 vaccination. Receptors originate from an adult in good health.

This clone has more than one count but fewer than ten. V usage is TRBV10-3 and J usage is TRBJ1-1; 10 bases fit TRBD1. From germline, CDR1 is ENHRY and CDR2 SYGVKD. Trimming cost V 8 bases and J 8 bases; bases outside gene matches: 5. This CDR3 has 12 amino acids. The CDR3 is CAIRQGAAEAFF. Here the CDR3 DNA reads TGTGCCATCCGACAGGGGGCTGCGGAAGCTTTCTTT.

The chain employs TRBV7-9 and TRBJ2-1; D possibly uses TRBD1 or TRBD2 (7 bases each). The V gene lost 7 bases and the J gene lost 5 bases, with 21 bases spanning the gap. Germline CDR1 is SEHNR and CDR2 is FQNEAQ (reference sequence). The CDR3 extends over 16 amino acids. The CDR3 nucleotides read TGTGCCAGCACCAACCCTGCAGGGGGGGTTCACAATGAGCAGTTCTTC. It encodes CASTNPAGGVHNEQFF.

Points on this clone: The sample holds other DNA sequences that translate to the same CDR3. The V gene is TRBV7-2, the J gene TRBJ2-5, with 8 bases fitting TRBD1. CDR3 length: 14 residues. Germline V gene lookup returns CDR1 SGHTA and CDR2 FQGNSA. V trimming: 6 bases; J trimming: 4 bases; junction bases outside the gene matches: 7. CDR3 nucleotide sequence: TGTGCCAGCAGTCTCGCAGGGGGCGGAGAGACCCAGTACTTC. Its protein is CASSLAGGGETQYF.

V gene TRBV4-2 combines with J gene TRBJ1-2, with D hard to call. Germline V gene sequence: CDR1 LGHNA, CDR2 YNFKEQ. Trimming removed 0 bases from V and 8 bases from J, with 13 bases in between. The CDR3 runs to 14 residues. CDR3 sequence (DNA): TGTGCCAGCAGCCAAGATACGTCCCGGGCGGGCTACACCTTC. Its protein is CASSQDTSRAGYTF.

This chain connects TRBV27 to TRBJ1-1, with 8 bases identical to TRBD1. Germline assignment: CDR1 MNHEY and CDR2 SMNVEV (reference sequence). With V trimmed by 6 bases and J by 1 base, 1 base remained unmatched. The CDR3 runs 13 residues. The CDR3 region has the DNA TGTGCCAGCAGAGACAGGGGGAACACTGAAGCTTTCTTT. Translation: CASRDRGNTEAFF.

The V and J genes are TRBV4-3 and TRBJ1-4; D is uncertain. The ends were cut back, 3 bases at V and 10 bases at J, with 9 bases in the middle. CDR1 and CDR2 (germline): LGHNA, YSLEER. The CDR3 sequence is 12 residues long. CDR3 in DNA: TGCGCCAGCAGCCATGTAGGAGGAAAACTGTTTTTT. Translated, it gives CASSHVGGKLFF.

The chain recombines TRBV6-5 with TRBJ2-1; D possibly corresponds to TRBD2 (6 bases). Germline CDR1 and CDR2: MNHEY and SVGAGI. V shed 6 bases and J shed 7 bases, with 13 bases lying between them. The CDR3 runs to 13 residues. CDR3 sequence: CASRGLRPNEQFF. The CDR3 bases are TGTGCCAGCAGGGGACTCCGACCTAATGAGCAGTTCTTC.

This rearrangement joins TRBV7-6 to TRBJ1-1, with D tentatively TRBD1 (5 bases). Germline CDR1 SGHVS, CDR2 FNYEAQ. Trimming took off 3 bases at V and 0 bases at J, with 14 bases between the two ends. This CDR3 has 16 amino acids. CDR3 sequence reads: CASSLQGLGMNTEAFF. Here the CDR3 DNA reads TGTGCCAGCAGCTTGCAGGGTTTAGGCATGAACACTGAAGCTTTCTTT.